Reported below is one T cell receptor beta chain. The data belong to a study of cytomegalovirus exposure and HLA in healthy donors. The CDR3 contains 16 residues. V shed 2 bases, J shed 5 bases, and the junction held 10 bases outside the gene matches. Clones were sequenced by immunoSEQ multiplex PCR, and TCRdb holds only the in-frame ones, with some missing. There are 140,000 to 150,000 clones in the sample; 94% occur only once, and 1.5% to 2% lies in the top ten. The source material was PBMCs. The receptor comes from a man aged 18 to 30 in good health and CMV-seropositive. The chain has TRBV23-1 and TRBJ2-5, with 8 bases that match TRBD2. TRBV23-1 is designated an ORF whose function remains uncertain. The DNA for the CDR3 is TGCGCCAGCAGTCAAAACGTTGCGGGAGGCCGGGAGACCCAGTACTTC. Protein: CASSQNVAGGRETQYF.